This entry lists 27 T cell receptor beta chains sequenced from one sample in a study of T cell repertoires in cytomegalovirus infection. TCRdb fed the reads into MiXCR, producing one record per CDR3 protein. The repertoire holds some 100,000 distinct CDR3 sequences, with about 25% as singletons. Sequenced material: CD8+ T cells from PBMCs. The receptors were sampled from a human donor in good health (CMV status not recorded). Some clones in this sample may be carry-over from other donors' samples.

This clonotype was picked up a small number of times. The chain links TRBV19 to TRBJ2-1, with 11 bases aligning to TRBD2. This CDR3 has 16 amino acids. Trimming removed 3 bases from V and 7 bases from J; junction bases left unmatched: 8. Germline CDR1 reads LNHDA; CDR2 reads SQIVND (reference sequence). DNA of the CDR3: TGTGCCAGTAGTATCCAGACTAGCGGGGTGAGTAATGAGCAGTTCTTC. As protein: CASSIQTSGVSNEQFF.

This clonotype was seen many times. The chain couples TRBV9 to TRBJ2-1, with a weak D call TRBD2 (6 bases). The CDR3 has 15 residues. V lost 2 bases to trimming and J lost 2 bases, with 11 bases between them. Germline-derived CDR1 and CDR2 are SGDLS and YYNGEE. The CDR3 DNA reads as TGTGCCAGCAGCGTCGGAGCTAGCGCCTACAATGAGCAGTTCTTC. This translates into CASSVGASAYNEQFF.

This clonotype has only a few counts. The chain links TRBV7-6 to TRBJ2-1; 9 bases align to TRBD2. Germline V gene data show CDR1 as SGHVS and CDR2 as FNYEAQ. V was pared by 2 bases and J by 6 bases, with 14 bases of the junction left unmatched. The CDR3 totals 18 residues. This CDR3 is CASSLNWGQREVSNEQFF. The CDR3 region has the DNA TGTGCCAGCAGCTTAAATTGGGGGCAGCGGGAGGTGTCCAATGAGCAGTTCTTC.

This clonotype was seen more than once but under ten times. The V call is TRBV7-6, the J call TRBJ2-5, with a tentative D call TRBD2 (6 bases). Germline-derived CDR1 and CDR2 are SGHVS and FNYEAQ. The CDR3 covers 13 residues. The V end lost 5 bases, the J end lost 9 bases, and 16 bases lay between the germline ends. CDR3 region: CASSRVGGGSQYF. The DNA for the CDR3 is TGTGCCAGCAGCCGAGTCGGTGGGGGGTCCCAGTACTTC.

The J gene is TRBJ1-2, the V gene TRBV28; D gene uncertain. Germline values: CDR1 MDHEN, CDR2 SYDVKM. The V and J ends lost 1 base and 5 bases respectively, with 11 bases between them. The CDR3 totals 14 residues. The CDR3 spells CASSLLGSRYGYTF. CDR3 coding DNA: TGTGCCAGCAGTTTATTGGGGTCGCGGTATGGCTACACCTTC.

The chain is built from TRBV18 and TRBJ2-1, with D perhaps matching TRBD2 (7 bases). CDR1 is KGHSH, CDR2 LQKENI, per germline. The CDR3 consists of 14 residues. Trimming stripped 5 bases from V and 9 bases from J, with 17 bases between. The CDR3 DNA sequence: TGTGCCAGCTCATCCCAACCAGGGGAGGGTGAGCAGTTCTTC. Its protein product is CASSSQPGEGEQFF.

The CDR3 reads CASSLPSGLVSTGELFF. The CDR3, as DNA: TGTGCCAGCAGTTTACCCTCAGGGCTAGTAAGCACCGGGGAGCTGTTTTTT. This rearrangement joins TRBV28 to TRBJ2-2; D might be TRBD1 (5 bases). The CDR3 runs to 17 residues. CDR1 MDHEN and CDR2 SYDVKM come from the germline V gene. V lost 2 bases to trimming and J lost 4 bases, with 17 bases between them.

The table lists this clonotype with many counts. The CDR3 DNA reads as TGTGCCAGCAGCTTAAGAAGGGATCCTAATTCACCCCTCCACTTT. Residues: CASSLRRDPNSPLHF. The chain uses TRBV7-3 and TRBJ1-6; D uncertain. V dropped 1 base and J dropped 6 bases, with 10 bases sitting between them. From germline, CDR1 is SGHTA and CDR2 FQGTGA. The CDR3 has 15 residues.

The rearrangement joins TRBV4-3 to TRBJ2-3, with 7 bases lining up with TRBD1. After removal of 4 bases from V and 5 bases from J, the junction contained 9 bases not matched to a gene. Germline V gene lookup returns CDR1 LGHNA and CDR2 YSLEER. The CDR3 is made up of 15 amino acids. CDR3 in amino acids: CASSLDRDVGDTQYF. CDR3 in DNA: TGCGCCAGCAGCCTCGACAGGGACGTCGGAGATACGCAGTATTTT.

This clonotype was counted between two and nine times. The V and J genes are TRBV6-6 and TRBJ2-7, with a tentative D call TRBD1 (7 bases). The CDR3 runs 15 residues. V lost 6 bases, J lost 5 bases, and 20 bases lay in between. Germline CDR1 MNHNY, CDR2 SVGAGI (reference sequence). CDR3 sequence: CASSPGGTVLHEQYF. The CDR3, as DNA: TGTGCCAGCAGCCCAGGGGGGACAGTGCTTCACGAGCAGTACTTC.

CDR3 coding DNA: TGTGCTAGTGCCCGGCGGGGCACTGAAGCTTTCTTT. Protein sequence: CASARRGTEAFF. The gene calls are TRBV12-5 and TRBJ1-1, with unresolved D. Germline values: CDR1 LGHNT, CDR2 FRNRAP. Trimming cost V 7 bases and J 4 bases, with 10 bases left between them. The CDR3 is made up of 12 amino acids.

This clonotype came up many times. The chain couples TRBV19 to TRBJ1-5, with 9 nucleotides matching TRBD1. Germline-derived CDR1 and CDR2 are LNHDA and SQIVND (reference sequence). The CDR3 consists of 14 residues. The V and J ends lost 8 bases and 7 bases, in that order; junction bases with no gene match: 9. DNA of the CDR3: TGTGCCAGTTTCGGGACAGGGATAAGCCAGCCCCAGCATTTT. Translation gives CASFGTGISQPQHF.

The CDR3 here is CASSLVPSGGNEQYF. The CDR3 DNA reads as TGTGCCAGCAGCTTAGTGCCGTCAGGGGGGAACGAGCAGTACTTC. The chain has TRBV7-2 and TRBJ2-7; TRBD1 is a possible D gene (7 bases). The CDR3 spans 15 residues. From germline, CDR1 is SGHTA and CDR2 FQGNSA. The V gene lost 1 base and the J gene lost 5 bases, with 15 bases spanning the gap. The full variable domain, with the rest looked up from reference TRBV7-2 and TRBJ2-7, is GAGVSQSPSNKVTEKGKDVELRCDPISGHTALYWYRQSLGQGLEFLIYFQGNSAPDKSGLPSDRFSAERTGGSVSTLTIQRTQQEDSAVYLCASSLVPSGGNEQYFGPGTRLTVT.

The V call is TRBV20-1, the J call TRBJ2-3; the match to TRBD2 covers 15 bases. CDR1 is DFQATT, CDR2 SNEGSKA, per germline (reference sequence). V lost 5 bases and J lost 4; bases outside the gene matches: 13. This CDR3 contains 18 residues. The CDR3 DNA is TGCAGTGCTGGGGAGTACAGGACTAGCGGGGGGGTAGCAGATACGCAGTATTTT. Amino acid sequence: CSAGEYRTSGGVADTQYF.

V and J are TRBV28 and TRBJ2-7, with TRBD1 matching over 8 bases. The CDR3 length is 14 residues. J lost 6 bases, V lost 3 bases, and 7 bases had no gene match. Germline V CDR1 and CDR2: MDHEN, SYDVKM. The CDR3 is CASSFAGGESEQYF. For the CDR3, the DNA is TGTGCCAGCAGTTTCGCAGGGGGCGAGTCCGAGCAGTACTTC.

This clonotype appeared a few times. The V and J genes are TRBV9 and TRBJ2-1; D is unresolved. Germline V gene sequence: CDR1 SGDLS, CDR2 YYNGEE. This CDR3 contains 11 residues. Trimming cost V 2 bases and J 5 bases, with 2 bases left between them. CDR3 sequence: CASSVDNEQFF. CDR3 nucleotides: TGTGCCAGCAGCGTGGACAATGAGCAGTTCTTC.

The chain combines TRBV6-2 or TRBV6-3 with TRBJ2-2; D is possibly TRBD2 (5 bases). The length of the CDR3 is 14 residues. Germline values: CDR1 MNHEY, CDR2 SVGEGT. Trimming pared 7 bases from V and 4 bases from J, leaving 13 bases between. The CDR3: CASNLGLFTGELFF. The CDR3, as DNA: TGTGCCAGCAATCTAGGACTTTTCACCGGGGAGCTGTTTTTT.

The J gene is TRBJ1-1, the V gene TRBV7-3; D perhaps matches TRBD1 (5 bases). The V and J ends lost 1 base and 6 bases respectively, with 12 bases between them. This CDR3 contains 14 residues. CDR1 and CDR2 (germline): SGHTA, FQGTGA. This CDR3 is CASSLRGGSAEAFF. In DNA, the CDR3 is TGTGCCAGCAGCTTAAGGGGGGGTAGCGCTGAAGCTTTCTTT.

This clonotype was counted at least ten times. The rearrangement uses TRBV7-3 and TRBJ2-3; D is perhaps TRBD2 (7 bases). CDR3 length: 16 amino acids. Trimming shortened V by 2 bases and J by 1 base, and 13 bases separated the two germline ends. Germline CDR1 is SGHTA and CDR2 is FQGTGA. The CDR3 bases are TGTGCCAGCAGCTTAGAGGGGCGGGGGCGCACAGATACGCAGTATTTT. This encodes CASSLEGRGRTDTQYF. The full variable domain, rest sourced from reference TRBV7-3 and TRBJ2-3, is GAGVSQTPSNKVTEKGKYVELRCDPISGHTALYWYRQSLGQGPEFLIYFQGTGAADDSGLPNDRFFAVRPEGSVSTLKIQRTERGDSAVYLCASSLEGRGRTDTQYFGPGTRLTVL.

CDR3 nucleotides: TGTGCCAGCAGGCCTACAGGGGGGGGCTATGGCTACACCTTC. Amino acid sequence: CASRPTGGGYGYTF. The V and J genes are TRBV28 and TRBJ1-2; 8 nucleotides align to TRBD1. Germline assignment: CDR1 MDHEN and CDR2 SYDVKM. V was pared by 6 bases and J by 4 bases, with 7 bases of the junction left unmatched. The CDR3 runs 14 residues.

In its sample, this clonotype was seen many times. The chain couples TRBV7-6 to TRBJ2-1, with no clear D. The CDR3 consists of 12 residues. CDR1 and CDR2 (germline): SGHVS, FNYEAQ. With 2 bases removed from V and 5 bases from J, the gap between germline ends came to 4 bases. CDR3 coding DNA: TGTGCCAGCAGCTTAAATGACAATGAGCAGTTCTTC. Translating it yields CASSLNDNEQFF.

A word on this clonotype: This may stem from a read error, because a much larger clone lies one nucleotide away. The gene calls are TRBV10-3 and TRBJ2-7; D may correspond to TRBD1 or TRBD2 (5 bases each). CDR1 ENHRY and CDR2 SYGVKD come from the germline V gene. The CDR3 is 14 amino acids. Deletions cut 8 bases from V and 5 bases from J, with 19 bases between. The CDR3 spells CAISTGIGAHEQYF. The CDR3 bases are TGTGCCATCTCCACCGGGATAGGGGCCCACGAGCAGTACTTC.

This clonotype has more than one count but fewer than ten. The rearrangement links TRBV5-6 to TRBJ2-5; a weak D match, TRBD2 (6 bases). Trimming cost V 0 bases and J 5 bases, with 17 bases left between them. CDR1 and CDR2 from the germline V gene are SGHDT and YYEEEE. The CDR3 covers 16 residues. The CDR3 sequence: CASSLARDSNLETQYF. DNA for the CDR3: TGTGCCAGCAGCTTGGCCCGGGACTCAAACCTGGAGACCCAGTACTTC.

In this sample, this clonotype turned up many times. V and J are TRBV7-8 and TRBJ2-1; D gene ambiguous. The CDR3 is made up of 13 amino acids. V shed 3 bases and J shed 6 bases, with 9 bases lying between them. The V gene's germline CDR1 is SGHVS and CDR2 FQNEAQ. In nucleotides, the CDR3 is TGTGCCAGCAGCTTGGACGTAATCAATGAGCAGTTCTTC. The encoded protein is CASSLDVINEQFF.

This chain links TRBV7-9 with TRBJ1-3; D not resolved. This CDR3 is 14 amino acids long. Germline CDR1 and CDR2: SEHNR and FQNEAQ (reference sequence). Deletions cut 5 bases from V and 4 bases from J, with 12 bases between. CDR3 amino acids: CASSPTTNGNTIYF. As DNA, the CDR3 is TGTGCCAGCAGCCCCACAACCAACGGAAACACCATATATTTT. Filled out from reference TRBV7-9 and TRBJ1-3, the complete variable domain reads DTGVSQNPRHKITKRGQNVTFRCDPISEHNRLYWYRQTLGQGPEFLTYFQNEAQLEKSRLLSDRFSAERPKGSFSTLEIQRTEQGDSAMYLCASSPTTNGNTIYFGEGSWLTVV.

In DNA, the CDR3 is TGTGCCAGCAGTAATCCGGGACAGAATAGCAATCAGCCCCAGCATTTT. Its protein product is CASSNPGQNSNQPQHF. The chain links TRBV6-2 or TRBV6-3 to TRBJ1-5; TRBD1 matches at 7 bases. The CDR3 totals 16 residues. Germline assignment: CDR1 MNHEY and CDR2 SVGEGT. V dropped 5 bases and J dropped 0; count of bases not matched to a gene: 7.

V is TRBV30 and J is TRBJ2-1; 9 nucleotides match TRBD1. This CDR3 contains 15 residues. Germline CDR1 and CDR2: GTSNPN and SVGIG (reference sequence). V lost 1 base, J lost 7 bases, and 8 bases stayed unmatched. The CDR3 DNA follows: TGTGCCTGGAGTGGGGGGGGGACAGGGTGGAATGAGCAGTTCTTC. Protein sequence: CAWSGGGTGWNEQFF.